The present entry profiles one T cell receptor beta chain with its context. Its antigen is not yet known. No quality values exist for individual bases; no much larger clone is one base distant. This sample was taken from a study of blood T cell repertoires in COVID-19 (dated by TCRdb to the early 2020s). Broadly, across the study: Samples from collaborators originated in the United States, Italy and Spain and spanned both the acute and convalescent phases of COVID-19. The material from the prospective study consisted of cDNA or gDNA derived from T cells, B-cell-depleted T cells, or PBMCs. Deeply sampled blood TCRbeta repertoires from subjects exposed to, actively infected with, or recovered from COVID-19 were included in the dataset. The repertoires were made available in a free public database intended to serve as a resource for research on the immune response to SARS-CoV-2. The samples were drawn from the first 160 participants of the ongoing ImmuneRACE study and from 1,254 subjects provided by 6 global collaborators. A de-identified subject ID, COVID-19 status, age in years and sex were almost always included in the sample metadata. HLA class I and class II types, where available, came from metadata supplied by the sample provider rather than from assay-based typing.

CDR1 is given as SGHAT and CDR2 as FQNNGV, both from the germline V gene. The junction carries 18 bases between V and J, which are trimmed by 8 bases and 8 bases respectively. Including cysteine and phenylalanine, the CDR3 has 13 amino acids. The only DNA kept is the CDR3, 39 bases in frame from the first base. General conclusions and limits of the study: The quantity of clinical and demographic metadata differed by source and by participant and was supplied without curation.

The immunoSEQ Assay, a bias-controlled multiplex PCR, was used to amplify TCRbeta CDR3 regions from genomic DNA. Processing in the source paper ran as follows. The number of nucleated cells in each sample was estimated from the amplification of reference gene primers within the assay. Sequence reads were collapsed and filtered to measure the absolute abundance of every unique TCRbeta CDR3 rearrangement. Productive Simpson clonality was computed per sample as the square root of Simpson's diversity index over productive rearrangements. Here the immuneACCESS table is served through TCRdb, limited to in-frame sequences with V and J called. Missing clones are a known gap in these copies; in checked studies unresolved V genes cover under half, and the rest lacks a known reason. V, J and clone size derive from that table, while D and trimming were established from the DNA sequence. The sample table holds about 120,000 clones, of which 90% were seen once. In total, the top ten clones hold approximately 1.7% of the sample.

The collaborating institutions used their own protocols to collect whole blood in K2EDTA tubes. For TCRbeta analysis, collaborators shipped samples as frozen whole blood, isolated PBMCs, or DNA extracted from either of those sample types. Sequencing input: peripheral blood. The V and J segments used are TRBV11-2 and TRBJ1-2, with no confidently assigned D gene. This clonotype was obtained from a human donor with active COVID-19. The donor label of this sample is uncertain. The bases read TGTGCCAGCCTCCCCACTTCGGGGATCGGCTACACCTTC. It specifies CASLPTSGIGYTF. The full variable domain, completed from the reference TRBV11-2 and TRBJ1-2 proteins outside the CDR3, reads EAGVAQSPRYKIIEKRQSVAFWCNPISGHATLYWYQQILGQGPKLLIQFQNNGVVDDSQLPKDRFSAERLKGVDSTLKIQPAKLEDSAVYLCASLPTSGIGYTFGSGTRLTVV.